The 5 T cell receptor beta chains below were found in one sample sequenced in a study of shared clonotypes between healthy human individuals. Sequenced by immunoSEQ multiplex PCR; TCRdb stores in-frame clones only, minus some. Of 2.5 million or so clones listed, around nine tenths are singletons. The sample was naive CD4+ T cells sorted from blood. Subset meaning: CD45RA+ positively selected. These receptors were taken from a man aged 18 to 35 in good health.

Concerning this clone itself: Other DNA sequences in this sample translate to the same CDR3. The chain joins TRBV2 to TRBJ1-5, with 11 nucleotides matching TRBD1. The CDR3 covers 14 residues. From germline, CDR1 is SNHLY and CDR2 FYNNEI. V was clipped by 6 bases and J by 4 bases; unmatched bases: 2. This CDR3 reads CASSGTGGNQPQHF. The CDR3 nucleotides are TGTGCCAGCAGCGGGACAGGGGGTAATCAGCCCCAGCATTTT. The full variable domain, completed using reference TRBV2 and TRBJ1-5, is EPEVTQTPSHQVTQMGQEVILRCVPISNHLYFYWYRQILGQKVEFLVSFYNNEISEKSEIFDDQFSVERPDGSNFTLKIRSTKLEDSAMYFCASSGTGGNQPQHFGDGTRLSIL.

V usage is TRBV10-3 and J usage is TRBJ1-5; D call uncertain. The V and J ends lost 0 bases and 0 bases respectively, with 6 bases between them. Germline values: CDR1 ENHRY, CDR2 SYGVKD. The CDR3 sequence is 15 residues long. CDR3 amino acids: CAISESSDSNQPQHF. As DNA, the CDR3 is TGTGCCATCAGTGAGTCCTCGGATAGCAATCAGCCCCAGCATTTT.

The V and J genes are TRBV5-4 and TRBJ1-2; 8 bases are shared with TRBD1. The J segment lost 6 bases and the V segment lost 4 bases, leaving 5 bases of the junction unmatched. CDR1 SGHNT and CDR2 YYREEE come from the germline V gene (reference sequence). CDR3 length: 13 amino acids. Here the CDR3 DNA reads TGTGCCAGCAGCGCGGACAGGGAGCATGGCTACACCTTC. This sequence encodes CASSADREHGYTF.

On this clone: Within the sample, other DNA sequences also encode this same CDR3. This chain links TRBV18 with TRBJ1-4; D is unresolved. The germline V gene encodes CDR1 KGHSH and CDR2 LQKENI. This CDR3 region has 14 residues. Trimming shortened V by 1 base and J by 3 bases, and 6 bases separated the two germline ends. CDR3 nucleotide sequence: TGTGCCAGCTCACCACAGGGCCCTAATGAAAAACTGTTTTTT. Translating gives CASSPQGPNEKLFF.

The gene calls are TRBV6-6 and TRBJ2-1; 9 nucleotides match TRBD2. V shed 5 bases, J shed 2 bases, and the junction held 4 bases outside the gene matches. Germline V gene lookup returns CDR1 MNHNY and CDR2 SVGAGI (reference sequence). This CDR3 has 15 residues. The CDR3 region has the DNA TGTGCCAGCAGTCCTTCTAGCGGGACCTACAATGAGCAGTTCTTC. Translated, it gives CASSPSSGTYNEQFF.